A single sample is the source of the 18 T cell receptor beta chains below, sequenced in a study of blood T cell repertoires in COVID-19. Libraries were prepared by immunoSEQ multiplex PCR; TCRdb keeps only in-frame clonotypes and omits some of them. The sample consists of hundreds of thousands of clones, 87% of them appearing once. The sequenced material came from PBMCs or T cells enriched from blood (not recorded which). Receptors originate from a woman in her 30s with acute COVID-19.

This clone was observed a handful of times. The chain uses TRBV12-5 and TRBJ2-1, with 11 bases fitting TRBD1. V lost 5 bases and J lost 1; bases outside the gene matches: 1. The CDR3 is 15 residues long. Germline-derived CDR1 and CDR2 are LGHNT and FRNRAP. CDR3 coding DNA: TGTGCTAGTGGTCGGGACAGGGGGTCCTACAATGAGCAGTTCTTC. Translation gives CASGRDRGSYNEQFF. The full variable domain, completed using reference TRBV12-5 and TRBJ2-1, is DARVTQTPRHKVTEMGQEVTMRCQPILGHNTVFWYRQTMMQGLELLAYFRNRAPLDDSGMPKDRFSAEMPDATLATLKIQPSEPRDSAVYFCASGRDRGSYNEQFFGPGTRLTVL.

This rearrangement joins TRBV5-8 to TRBJ1-1; TRBD1 is a possible D gene (5 bases). The V gene lost 10 bases and the J gene lost 0 bases, with 19 bases spanning the gap. The germline CDR1 and CDR2 sequences are SGHTS and YDEGEE. The CDR3 consists of 15 residues. The CDR3 nucleotides read TGTGCCTCCCACCCCCCGGGGGGAATGAACACTGAAGCTTTCTTT. It translates to CASHPPGGMNTEAFF.

The chain links TRBV7-2 to TRBJ2-2, with D perhaps TRBD1 (6 bases). Trimming removed 4 bases from V and 7 bases from J, with 10 bases in between. Germline CDR1 and CDR2: SGHTA and FQGNSA. CDR3 length: 13 amino acids. The CDR3 DNA is TGTGCCAGCAGCTCCAGGGGTGGCGGGGAGCTGTTTTTT. The encoded protein is CASSSRGGGELFF.

The rearrangement joins TRBV29-1 to TRBJ1-1; no clear D gene. From germline, CDR1 is SQVTM and CDR2 ANQGSEA. V lost 7 bases to trimming and J lost 1 base, with 10 bases between them. CDR3 length: 12 amino acids. CDR3 residues: CSAREPNTEAFF. The CDR3 DNA follows: TGCAGCGCTAGAGAGCCGAACACTGAAGCTTTCTTT.

The V gene is TRBV5-5, the J gene TRBJ2-1, with a possible D match to TRBD2 (5 bases). Germline V gene sequence: CDR1 SGHKS, CDR2 YYEKEE (reference sequence). CDR3 length: 15 amino acids. Between the trimmed V and J ends, which lost 0 bases and 5 bases, there was a span of 12 bases. DNA for the CDR3: TGTGCCAGCAGCTTGGCGGGTTTCGGGGACAATGAGCAGTTCTTC. Translated, it gives CASSLAGFGDNEQFF.

The rearrangement uses TRBV19 and TRBJ1-6; the D is unclear. V was shortened by 1 base and J by 7 bases, with 8 bases between the two germline ends. The CDR3 length is 14 residues. The germline gives CDR1 LNHDA, CDR2 SQIVND (reference sequence). The CDR3 sequence: CASSIGSQNSPLHF. CDR3 DNA: TGTGCCAGTAGTATAGGGTCACAGAATTCACCCCTCCACTTT.

The chain links TRBV5-1 to TRBJ1-2, with D possibly being TRBD1 (6 bases). Germline lookup yields CDR1 SGHRS and CDR2 YFSETQ. V dropped 1 base and J dropped 3 bases, with 7 bases sitting between them. The CDR3 is made up of 13 amino acids. The CDR3 spells CASSLTGYYGYTF. The CDR3, as DNA: TGCGCCAGCAGCTTGACAGGGTACTATGGCTACACCTTC.

The chain recombines TRBV5-1 with TRBJ1-2, with TRBD1 matching over 10 bases. The V gene's germline CDR1 is SGHRS and CDR2 YFSETQ. This CDR3 has 14 residues. The junction had 5 bases not matched to a gene; V was cut back by 3 bases and J by 6 bases. CDR3 nucleotides: TGCGCCAGCAGCTCTGACAGGGGGCGAAATGGCTACACCTTC. The encoded protein is CASSSDRGRNGYTF.

This chain connects TRBV10-3 to TRBJ2-5, with unresolved D. There are 16 residues in the CDR3. Trimming left V 0 bases short and J 0 bases short, with 11 bases between. Germline assignment: CDR1 ENHRY and CDR2 SYGVKD. This chain's CDR3 is CAISESGGVNQETQYF. CDR3 coding DNA: TGTGCCATCAGTGAGTCCGGCGGCGTTAACCAAGAGACCCAGTACTTC.

The CDR3 here is CASSTVYRGDNEQFF. The CDR3 nucleotides are TGCGCCAGCAGTACTGTTTACAGGGGCGACAATGAGCAGTTCTTC. J is TRBJ2-1 and V is TRBV5-1; TRBD1 agrees at 7 bases. CDR1 SGHRS and CDR2 YFSETQ come from the germline V gene. This CDR3 has 15 amino acids. J gave up 5 bases and V 5 bases, and 10 bases lay outside the gene matches.

The chain uses TRBV27 and TRBJ2-5; 9 bases match TRBD1. V lost 3 bases and J lost 4; bases outside the gene matches: 3. Per germline, CDR1 MNHEY and CDR2 SMNVEV (reference sequence). The CDR3 extends over 14 amino acids. The CDR3 nucleotides are TGTGCCAGCAGTTTTACAGGGGGCGGAGAGACCCAGTACTTC. It codes for CASSFTGGGETQYF.

The CDR3 sequence is CASSQHQGTGELFF. The CDR3 region has the DNA TGCGCCAGCAGCCAACATCAGGGCACCGGGGAGCTGTTTTTT. This chain links TRBV4-3 with TRBJ2-2, with D tentatively TRBD1 (5 bases). The germline V gene has CDR1 LGHNA and CDR2 YSLEER. V dropped 2 bases and J dropped 4 bases, with 8 bases sitting between them. The CDR3 totals 14 residues.

V and J are TRBV3-1 (or the pseudogene TRBV3-2) and TRBJ2-2; D may be TRBD2 (7 bases). The length of the CDR3 is 14 residues. The V end lost 6 bases, the J end lost 4 bases, and 12 bases lay between the germline ends. Germline V gives CDR1 LGHDT, CDR2 YNNKEL (reference sequence). CDR3 residues: CASSRGAGTGELFF. The CDR3 coding sequence is TGTGCCAGCAGTCGGGGGGCGGGCACCGGGGAGCTGTTTTTT.

V gene TRBV10-2 combines with J gene TRBJ1-6; tentative D call: TRBD1 (5 bases). The CDR3 has 15 amino acids. Germline assignment: CDR1 WSHSY and CDR2 SAAADI. Trimming pared 2 bases from V and 7 bases from J, leaving 12 bases between. The CDR3 loop reads CASSEGGQGNSPLHF. The CDR3 coding sequence is TGCGCCAGCAGTGAGGGTGGGCAGGGAAATTCACCCCTCCACTTT.

The chain has TRBV5-8 and TRBJ1-2; unclear D gene. The CDR3 has 15 amino acids. The V end lost 2 bases, the J end lost 1 base, and 12 bases lay between the germline ends. Per germline, CDR1 SGHTS and CDR2 YDEGEE. The CDR3 DNA reads as TGTGCCAGCAGCTTCCCGGGTACCATTAACTATGGCTACACCTTC. Translation: CASSFPGTINYGYTF.

The chain recombines TRBV27 with TRBJ1-1; D not certain. Germline loops: CDR1 MNHEY, CDR2 SMNVEV (reference sequence). The germline V and J ends were trimmed by 2 bases and 1 base, with 8 bases remaining between them. The CDR3 is made up of 14 amino acids. The CDR3 DNA is TGTGCCAGCAGTTTAATCTCTTCGAACACTGAAGCTTTCTTT. This encodes CASSLISSNTEAFF.

The chain links TRBV5-8 to TRBJ1-5; 7 nucleotides align to TRBD1. The CDR3 totals 18 residues. CDR1 and CDR2 from the germline V gene are SGHTS and YDEGEE. Unmatched junction bases numbered 13, after V lost 2 bases and J lost 2 bases. The CDR3 nucleotides read TGTGCCAGCAGCTTAGAGCAGGGGGGTTCCTCGGGCAATCAGCCCCAGCATTTT. Amino acids: CASSLEQGGSSGNQPQHF.

V is TRBV25-1 and J is TRBJ2-4, with TRBD1 matching 8 bases. CDR1 and CDR2 (germline): MGHDK, SYGVNS. V was pared by 1 base and J by 6 bases, with 5 bases of the junction left unmatched. The CDR3 spans 15 residues. The CDR3 loop is CASSESVQGGNIQYF. The CDR3 DNA is TGTGCCAGCAGTGAATCGGTACAGGGGGGAAACATTCAGTACTTC. The whole variable domain, filled in from reference TRBV25-1 and TRBJ2-4, reads EADIYQTPRYLVIGTGKKITLECSQTMGHDKMYWYQQDPGMELHLIHYSYGVNSTEKGDLSSESTVSRIRTEHFPLTLESARPSHTSQYLCASSESVQGGNIQYFGAGTRLSVL.